This entry is about one TCR beta chain. Its matching antigen is unknown. The sample comes from a study of T cell responses to AZD1222 COVID-19 vaccine. Study-level points and caveats: Along spike, vaccine-associated CD4 TCRs were found throughout, with dominance at 160-218 and 743-854. It was only after the peak T cell response that any repertoires were sampled. Most donors were white British and more were female, and clonal diversity was possibly underestimated. Reports say nearly half of spike-specific TCRs go after unmutated variant regions.

The CDR3 totals 13 residues. V lost 6 bases and J 6 bases, leaving 12 bases between the germline ends. Profiling relied on immunoSEQ multiplex PCR, and the TCRdb table lists in-frame clones only, not all of them. The profile shows 150,000 to 200,000 clones, around 88% of them singletons. The receptor's source is an adult who received the AZD1222 COVID-19 vaccine. V gene TRBV12-3 or TRBV12-4 combines with J gene TRBJ1-5; a possible D gene is TRBD1 (5 bases). The specimen comprised peripheral blood, sampled 28 days after the second AZD1222 dose. CDR3: CASSSGGFQPQHF. Here the CDR3 DNA reads TGTGCCAGCAGCAGTGGGGGTTTTCAGCCCCAGCATTTT.